The subject of this entry is one T cell receptor beta chain. What it binds is unknown. The record originates from a study of blood T cells in healthy people across ages. General study points: Because donor CMV status was unknown, expanded clonotype changes were possibly confounded.

Using a J-beta primer mix together with a sample-barcoded 5' primer, a second PCR was run for 7 to 11 cycles. TCRdb re-called the 5' RACE reads through MiXCR, storing one row per CDR3 protein. The table includes some 930,000 distinct CDR3 sequences, approximately 32% detected once. Germline CDR1 reads SGHRS; CDR2 reads YFSETQ. Between the trimmed V and J ends, which lost 4 bases and 0 bases, there was a span of 13 bases. There are 15 residues in the CDR3. Each sample yielded at least 6 million isolated PBMCs. These data were also reused for a study on T cells of mothers and their children. That investigation notes: A few mothers and their six children, all healthy Caucasians, donated. Input to cDNA synthesis comprised all extracted RNA, at a ratio of approximately 1.6 ug per 15 ul.

The source of this sequence is a woman aged 40-49 years in good health. Sequences were obtained from blood. The V gene is TRBV5-1, the J gene TRBJ1-1, with D perhaps matching TRBD1 (6 bases). The CDR3 region has the DNA TGCGCCAGCAGCCGGGACAACTACTTGAACACTGAAGCTTTCTTT. Translated: CASSRDNYLNTEAFF.